This section outlines one TCR beta chain sequence together with its context. This CDR3 has 15 residues. After removal of 7 bases from V and 6 bases from J, the junction contained 13 bases not matched to a gene. Per the germline V gene, CDR1 is MNHEY and CDR2 is SVGEGT. This specimen belongs to a study of blood T cells in healthy people across ages. Primed by a sample-barcoded 5' primer and a J-beta primer mix, a second PCR proceeded for 7 to 11 cycles. TCRdb independently ran MiXCR on the 5' RACE reads; one entry per CDR3 protein. The repertoire holds around 990,000 distinct CDR3 sequences, around 25% seen once, with about 0.72% in the top ten. These records were also assigned to another study, of T cells of mothers and their children.

The V and J genes are TRBV6-2 or TRBV6-3 and TRBJ1-2, with 8 bases that match TRBD1. This receptor was identified in a girl aged 2-10 years in good health. Sample: blood. The CDR3 is CASTALVGQAHGYTF. CDR3 in DNA: TGTGCCAGCACCGCCTTGGTGGGACAGGCCCATGGCTACACCTTC.